Described below is a single T cell receptor beta chain sequence and its context. The antigen remains unidentified. The sample originates from a study of T cell responses to AZD1222 COVID-19 vaccine. Regarding the study as a whole: At 160-218 and 743-854, vaccine-associated CD4 TCRs were dominant, and they spanned spike.

Germline V gene data show CDR1 as KGHSH and CDR2 as LQKENI. The length of the CDR3 is 14 residues. Trimming took 3 bases from V and 2 from J, leaving 11 bases between them. Method: immunoSEQ multiplex PCR; TCRdb's copy keeps in-frame clones and lacks some. The sample contains about 170,000 clones, around 87% of which appear only once. The clonotype comes from an adult in good health. The sequenced sample was peripheral blood, obtained on day 0 of AZD1222 vaccination. The V gene is TRBV18, the J gene TRBJ2-7; a possible D gene is TRBD2 (6 bases). CDR3 loop: CASSPPGRTYEQYF. As DNA, the CDR3 is TGTGCCAGCTCACCTCCTGGGAGGACCTACGAGCAGTACTTC. The full variable domain, rest sourced from reference TRBV18 and TRBJ2-7, is NAGVMQNPRHLVRRRGQEARLRCSPMKGHSHVYWYRQLPEEGLKFMVYLQKENIIDESGMPKERFSAEFPKEGPSILRIQQVVRGDSAAYFCASSPPGRTYEQYFGPGTRLTVT.